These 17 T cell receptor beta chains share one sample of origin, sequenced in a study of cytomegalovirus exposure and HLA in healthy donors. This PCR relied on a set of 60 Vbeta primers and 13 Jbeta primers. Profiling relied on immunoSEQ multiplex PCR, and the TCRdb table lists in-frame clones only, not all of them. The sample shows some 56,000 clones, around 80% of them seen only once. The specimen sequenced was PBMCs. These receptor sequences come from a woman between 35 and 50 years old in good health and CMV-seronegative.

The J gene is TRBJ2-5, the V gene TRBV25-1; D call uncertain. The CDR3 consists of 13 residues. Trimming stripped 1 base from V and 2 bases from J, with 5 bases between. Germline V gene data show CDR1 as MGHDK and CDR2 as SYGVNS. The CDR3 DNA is TGTGCCAGCAGTGAATGGCAGCAAGAGACCCAGTACTTC. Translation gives CASSEWQQETQYF.

CDR3 DNA: TGTGCCAGCAGCTCAAGGACAGAGCAGTTCTTC. Its translation: CASSSRTEQFF. The chain employs TRBV7-8 and TRBJ2-1; TRBD1 is a possible D gene (5 bases). The germline V gene has CDR1 SGHVS and CDR2 FQNEAQ. This CDR3 comprises 11 residues. Trimming removed 4 bases from V and 10 bases from J, with 8 bases in between.

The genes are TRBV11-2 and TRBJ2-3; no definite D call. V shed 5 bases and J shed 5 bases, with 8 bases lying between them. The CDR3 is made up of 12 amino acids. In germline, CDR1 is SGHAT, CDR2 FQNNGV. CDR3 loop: CASSLLGDTQYF. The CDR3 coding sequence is TGTGCCAGCAGCCTTCTAGGAGATACGCAGTATTTT.

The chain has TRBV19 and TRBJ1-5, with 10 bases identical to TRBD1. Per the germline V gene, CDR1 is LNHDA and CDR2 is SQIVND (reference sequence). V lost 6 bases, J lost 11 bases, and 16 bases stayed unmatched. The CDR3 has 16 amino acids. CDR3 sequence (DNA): TGTGCCAGTAGACCCGGGACAGGGGTCCGGAGGGCAGCCCAGCATTTT. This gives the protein CASRPGTGVRRAAQHF. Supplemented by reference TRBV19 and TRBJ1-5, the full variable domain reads DGGITQSPKYLFRKEGQNVTLSCEQNLNHDAMYWYRQDPGQGLRLIYYSQIVNDFQKGDIAEGYSVSREKKESFPLTVTSAQKNPTAFYLCASRPGTGVRRAAQHFGDGTRLSIL.

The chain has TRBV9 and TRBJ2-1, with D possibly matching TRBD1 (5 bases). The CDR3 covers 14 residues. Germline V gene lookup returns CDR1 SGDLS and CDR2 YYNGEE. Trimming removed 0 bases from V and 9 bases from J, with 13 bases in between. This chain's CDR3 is CASSVGRQTSEQFF. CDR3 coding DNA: TGTGCCAGCAGCGTAGGCAGACAGACCAGTGAGCAGTTCTTC.

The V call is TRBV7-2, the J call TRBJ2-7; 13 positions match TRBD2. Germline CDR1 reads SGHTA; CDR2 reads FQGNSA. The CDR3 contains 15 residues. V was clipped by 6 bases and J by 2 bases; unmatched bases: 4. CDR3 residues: CASSPTSGRTYEQYF. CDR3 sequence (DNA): TGTGCCAGCAGTCCGACTAGCGGGAGGACCTACGAGCAGTACTTC.

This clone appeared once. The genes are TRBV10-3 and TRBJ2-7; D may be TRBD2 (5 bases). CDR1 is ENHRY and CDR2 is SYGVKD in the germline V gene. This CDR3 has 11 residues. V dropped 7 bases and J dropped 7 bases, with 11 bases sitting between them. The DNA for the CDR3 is TGTGCCATCAAAGAGACGGGGGAGCAGTACTTC. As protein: CAIKETGEQYF.

CDR3 nucleotide sequence: TGTGCCAGCAGGGCCCCGAACAATGAGCAGTTCTTC. It codes for CASRAPNNEQFF. The V gene is TRBV7-9, the J gene TRBJ2-1, with D uncertain. Germline V lookup: CDR1 SEHNR, CDR2 FQNEAQ (reference sequence). Between the trimmed V and J ends, which lost 6 bases and 5 bases, there was a span of 8 bases. This CDR3 is 12 amino acids long.

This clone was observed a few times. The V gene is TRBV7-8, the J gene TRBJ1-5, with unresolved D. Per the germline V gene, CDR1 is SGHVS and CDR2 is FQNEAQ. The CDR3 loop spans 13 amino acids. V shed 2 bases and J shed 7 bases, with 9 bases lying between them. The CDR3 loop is CASSLSGGQPQHF. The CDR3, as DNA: TGTGCCAGCAGCTTAAGTGGAGGGCAGCCCCAGCATTTT. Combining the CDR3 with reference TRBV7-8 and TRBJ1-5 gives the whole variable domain GAGVSQSPRYKVAKRGQDVALRCDPISGHVSLFWYQQALGQGPEFLTYFQNEAQLDKSGLPSDRFFAERPEGSVSTLKIQRTQQEDSAVYLCASSLSGGQPQHFGDGTRLSIL.

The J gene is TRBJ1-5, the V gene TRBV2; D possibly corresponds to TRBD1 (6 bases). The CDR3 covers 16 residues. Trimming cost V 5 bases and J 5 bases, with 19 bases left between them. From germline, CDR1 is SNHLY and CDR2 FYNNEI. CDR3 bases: TGTGCCAGCAGTCAACAGGGCCTCTCTGGGGATCAGCCCCAGCATTTT. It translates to CASSQQGLSGDQPQHF.

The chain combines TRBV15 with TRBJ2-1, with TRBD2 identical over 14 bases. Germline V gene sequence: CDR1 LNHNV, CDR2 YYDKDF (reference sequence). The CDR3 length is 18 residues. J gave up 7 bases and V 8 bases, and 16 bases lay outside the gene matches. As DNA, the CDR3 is TGTGCCACCCAAGACGGGACTAGCGGGAGCCGGGTAGGAAATGAGCAGTTCTTC. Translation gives CATQDGTSGSRVGNEQFF.

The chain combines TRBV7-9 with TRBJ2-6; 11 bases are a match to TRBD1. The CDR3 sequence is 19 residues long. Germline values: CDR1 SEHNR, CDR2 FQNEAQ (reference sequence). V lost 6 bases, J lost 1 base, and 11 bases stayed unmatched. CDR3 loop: CASSRDPGQGVSGANVLTF. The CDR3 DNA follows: TGTGCCAGCAGTCGAGACCCGGGACAGGGGGTTTCTGGGGCCAACGTCCTGACTTTC.

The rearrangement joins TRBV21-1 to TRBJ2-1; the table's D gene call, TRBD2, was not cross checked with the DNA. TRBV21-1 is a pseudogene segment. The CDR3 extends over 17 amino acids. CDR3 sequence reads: CASNLTSGRAPYNEQFF. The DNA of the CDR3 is TGTGCCAGCAACTTGACTAGCGGGAGGGCCCCGTACAATGAGCAGTTCTTC.

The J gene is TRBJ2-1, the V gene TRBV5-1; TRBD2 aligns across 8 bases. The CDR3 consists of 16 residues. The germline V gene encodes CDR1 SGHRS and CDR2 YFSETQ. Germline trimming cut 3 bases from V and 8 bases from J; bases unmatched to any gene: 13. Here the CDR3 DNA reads TGCGCCAGCAGCTCTACTCCAGCGGGAGCTAGGGATGAGCAGTTCTTC. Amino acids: CASSSTPAGARDEQFF. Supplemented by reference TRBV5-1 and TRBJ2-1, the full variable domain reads KAGVTQTPRYLIKTRGQQVTLSCSPISGHRSVSWYQQTPGQGLQFLFEYFSETQRNKGNFPGRFSGRQFSNSRSEMNVSTLELGDSALYLCASSSTPAGARDEQFFGPGTRLTVL.

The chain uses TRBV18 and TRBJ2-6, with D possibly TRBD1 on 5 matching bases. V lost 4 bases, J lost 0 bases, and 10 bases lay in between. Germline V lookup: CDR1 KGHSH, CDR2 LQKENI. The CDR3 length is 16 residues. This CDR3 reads CASSLTVPSGANVLTF. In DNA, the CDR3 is TGTGCCAGCTCACTGACAGTCCCCTCTGGGGCCAACGTCCTGACTTTC.

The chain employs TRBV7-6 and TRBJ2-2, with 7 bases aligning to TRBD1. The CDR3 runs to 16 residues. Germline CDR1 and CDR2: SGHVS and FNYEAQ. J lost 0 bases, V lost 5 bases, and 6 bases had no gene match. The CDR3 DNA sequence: TGTGCCAGCAGCACCAGACAGGGAGCGAACACCGGGGAGCTGTTTTTT. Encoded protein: CASSTRQGANTGELFF. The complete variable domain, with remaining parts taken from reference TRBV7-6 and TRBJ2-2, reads GAGVSQSPRYKVTKRGQDVALRCDPISGHVSLYWYRQALGQGPEFLTYFNYEAQQDKSGLPNDRFSAERPEGSISTLTIQRTEQRDSAMYRCASSTRQGANTGELFFGEGSRLTVL.

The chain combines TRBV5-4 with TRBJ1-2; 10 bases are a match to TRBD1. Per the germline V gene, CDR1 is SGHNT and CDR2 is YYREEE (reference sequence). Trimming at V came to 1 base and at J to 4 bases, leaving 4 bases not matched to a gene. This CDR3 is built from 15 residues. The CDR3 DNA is TGTGCCAGCAGCTTGCCCGGGACAGGGGCCTATGGCTACACCTTC. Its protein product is CASSLPGTGAYGYTF.